One sample yielded the 4 T cell receptor beta chains listed below, sequenced in a study of cytomegalovirus exposure and HLA in healthy donors. Only in-frame clones appear in the TCRdb table, and some are missing; sequencing was by immunoSEQ multiplex PCR. In the table there are tens of thousands of clones, approximately 95% of which are singletons. The sample comprised PBMCs. The receptors were sampled from a woman under 30 in good health and CMV-seronegative.

The V call is TRBV7-2, the J call TRBJ1-2; possibly TRBD1 for D (6 bases). Germline V gene data show CDR1 as SGHTA and CDR2 as FQGNSA. Trimming pared 5 bases from V and 7 bases from J, leaving 23 bases between. CDR3 length: 16 amino acids. The CDR3 DNA reads TGTGCCAGCAGCCCCCCCGGCGCAGGGGAGGGTGGTGGCTACACCTTC. Its translation is CASSPPGAGEGGGYTF.

The chain joins TRBV4-1 to TRBJ2-7, with 11 bases fitting TRBD2. This CDR3 spans 18 amino acids. V shed 1 base, J shed 2 bases, and the junction held 10 bases outside the gene matches. Germline loops: CDR1 MGHRA, CDR2 YSYEKL. CDR3: CASSQGVSGRVFPYEQYF. The CDR3, as DNA: TGCGCCAGCAGCCAAGGGGTTAGCGGGAGGGTATTCCCCTACGAGCAGTACTTC.

This clone was recorded only once. This chain connects TRBV7-9 to TRBJ1-1, with D perhaps TRBD1 (6 bases). The CDR3 runs 14 residues. Per the germline V gene, CDR1 is SEHNR and CDR2 is FQNEAQ (reference sequence). Trimming took off 8 bases at V and 0 bases at J, with 13 bases between the two ends. CDR3 sequence reads: CASARGTMNTEAFF. In DNA form, the CDR3 reads TGTGCCAGCGCAAGGGGGACGATGAACACTGAAGCTTTCTTT.

This chain connects TRBV29-1 to TRBJ1-2; 7 bases align to TRBD1. V shed 7 bases, J shed 8 bases, and the junction held 7 bases outside the gene matches. Per germline, CDR1 SQVTM and CDR2 ANQGSEA. CDR3 length: 11 residues. In DNA form, the CDR3 reads TGCAGCGCGTCCGGGACAGAGGGCTACACCTTC. Amino acids: CSASGTEGYTF.